The present T cell receptor beta chain was sequenced within a study of identical twins. TCRdb re-called the 5' RACE reads through MiXCR, storing one row per CDR3 protein. The table has under 900,000 distinct CDR3 sequences, about 20% seen once. In its sample, this clonotype was seen a few times. The CDR3 has 13 amino acids. With 2 bases removed from V and 6 bases from J, the gap between germline ends came to 11 bases. Per the germline V gene, CDR1 is LGHDT and CDR2 is YNNKEL (reference sequence). These same records also appear under a second study, on T cells expressing NK-cell markers. That investigation notes: Within the sequenced cohort of eight donors, seven exhibited HCMV seropositivity and one was seronegative. There were a few donors in whom these clonotypes also led the CD3+CD56-NKG2C+ fraction.

The sequenced sample was PBMCs. The sequence was obtained from a woman aged 18-29 years in good health. This chain connects TRBV3-1 to TRBJ2-7; tentative D call: TRBD1 (6 bases). In DNA, the CDR3 is TGTGCCAGCAGCCAAAATAACAGGGCCGAGCAGTACTTC. It specifies CASSQNNRAEQYF.